The 9 T cell receptor beta chains in this list originate from one sample, sequenced in a study of blood T cell repertoires in COVID-19. The protocol was immunoSEQ multiplex PCR, while the TCRdb copy is restricted to in-frame clones and leaves out a portion. The sample yields some 260,000 clones, approximately 85% seen once. Sequencing input: peripheral blood. The receptors shown here come from a human donor in a cohort sampled during active COVID-19.

The DNA for the CDR3 is TGTGCCAGCAGTGATCCTCCACTGGTGTTGATGAACACTGAAGCTTTCTTT. Its protein product is CASSDPPLVLMNTEAFF. The chain links TRBV6-1 to TRBJ1-1, with D hard to call. This CDR3 spans 17 amino acids. V dropped 3 bases and J dropped 0 bases, with 17 bases sitting between them. The germline CDR1 and CDR2 sequences are MNHNS and SASEGT.

This chain connects TRBV2 to TRBJ1-4; 9 bases align to TRBD1. V was clipped by 2 bases and J by 13 bases; unmatched bases: 11. The CDR3 covers 15 residues. CDR1 is SNHLY and CDR2 is FYNNEI in the germline V gene. The CDR3 DNA is TGTGCCAGCAGTGAATGGGGACAGGGCGGTCAAGTACTGTTTTTT. As protein: CASSEWGQGGQVLFF.

The rearrangement joins TRBV11-2 to TRBJ1-1; maybe TRBD1 (6 bases). Trimming took off 5 bases at V and 7 bases at J, with 11 bases between the two ends. CDR3 length equals 12 residues. Germline V lookup: CDR1 SGHAT, CDR2 FQNNGV. This CDR3 reads CASSSDRREAFF. The DNA of the CDR3 is TGTGCCAGCAGCAGCGACAGGCGTGAAGCTTTCTTT.

V gene TRBV4-2 combines with J gene TRBJ2-3, with 7 bases matching TRBD2. This CDR3 has 17 amino acids. V lost 0 bases and J lost 5; bases outside the gene matches: 11. The germline V gene has CDR1 LGHNA and CDR2 YNFKEQ. The CDR3 DNA follows: TGTGCCAGCAGCCAAGAGTGGAATAGCGGGTCCCGAGATACGCAGTATTTT. Translated, it gives CASSQEWNSGSRDTQYF.

This sequence joins TRBV30 and TRBJ1-2; the D gene is possibly TRBD1 (5 bases). Trimming removed 4 bases at V and 8 bases at J, with 17 bases between. The CDR3 extends over 13 amino acids. Germline V gene data show CDR1 as GTSNPN and CDR2 as SVGIG (reference sequence). CDR3 DNA sequence: TGTGCCTGGACGGTCGGGGGATCCACCGGCTACACCTTC. This gives the protein CAWTVGGSTGYTF.

This chain links TRBV13 with TRBJ2-3; D ambiguous. The CDR3 is 11 amino acids. V was pared by 4 bases and J by 3 bases, with 2 bases between. From germline, CDR1 is PRHDT and CDR2 FYEKMQ (reference sequence). The CDR3 bases are TGTGCCAGCAGCTCAACAGATACGCAGTATTTT. This translates into CASSSTDTQYF.

The chain employs TRBV18 and TRBJ1-1; a possible D gene is TRBD1 (5 bases). Germline CDR1 reads KGHSH; CDR2 reads LQKENI. The CDR3 consists of 12 residues. V lost 0 bases and J 10 bases, leaving 9 bases between the germline ends. The CDR3 nucleotides are TGTGCCAGCTCACCACCGGCCGGGGGAGCTTTCTTT. Translating gives CASSPPAGGAFF.

This clone occurred once. This chain links TRBV19 with TRBJ1-2, with 8 bases that match TRBD1. The CDR3 length is 13 residues. Germline V lookup: CDR1 LNHDA, CDR2 SQIVND (reference sequence). Germline trimming cut 7 bases from V and 4 bases from J; bases unmatched to any gene: 5. The CDR3 is CASNRQGIYGYTF. The CDR3 nucleotides are TGTGCCAGTAACCGACAGGGGATCTATGGCTACACCTTC.

The chain has TRBV24-1 and TRBJ1-1; the match to TRBD1 covers 7 bases. This CDR3 comprises 15 residues. Germline-derived CDR1 and CDR2 are KGHDR and SFDVKD. J gave up 5 bases and V 2 bases, and 7 bases lay outside the gene matches. This CDR3 reads CATSDSRQGDTEAFF. The CDR3 DNA follows: TGTGCCACCAGTGATTCTAGACAGGGCGATACTGAAGCTTTCTTT.